The TCR beta chain described here comes from a study of blood T cells in healthy people across ages. Then a second PCR, running about 7 to 11 cycles, was carried out with a sample-barcoded 5' primer and a J-beta primer mix. From the 5' RACE reads, TCRdb called clonotypes with MiXCR, one entry per CDR3 protein. This sample has 1.5 million to 1.8 million distinct CDR3 sequences; about 45% occur once, and the top ten carry over 3.5%. The sample holds a few counts of this clonotype. Per the germline V gene, CDR1 is DFQATT and CDR2 is SNEGSKA (reference sequence). V gave up 1 base and J gave up 5 bases, with 17 bases separating them. The CDR3 has 15 residues.

This receptor was identified in a woman younger than 35 in good health. The V call is TRBV20-1, the J call TRBJ1-1; TRBD1 is a possible D gene (5 bases). The sample comprised blood. This CDR3 reads CSARVPGRGSTEAFF. CDR3 DNA: TGCAGTGCTAGAGTGCCAGGGAGGGGAAGTACTGAAGCTTTCTTT.